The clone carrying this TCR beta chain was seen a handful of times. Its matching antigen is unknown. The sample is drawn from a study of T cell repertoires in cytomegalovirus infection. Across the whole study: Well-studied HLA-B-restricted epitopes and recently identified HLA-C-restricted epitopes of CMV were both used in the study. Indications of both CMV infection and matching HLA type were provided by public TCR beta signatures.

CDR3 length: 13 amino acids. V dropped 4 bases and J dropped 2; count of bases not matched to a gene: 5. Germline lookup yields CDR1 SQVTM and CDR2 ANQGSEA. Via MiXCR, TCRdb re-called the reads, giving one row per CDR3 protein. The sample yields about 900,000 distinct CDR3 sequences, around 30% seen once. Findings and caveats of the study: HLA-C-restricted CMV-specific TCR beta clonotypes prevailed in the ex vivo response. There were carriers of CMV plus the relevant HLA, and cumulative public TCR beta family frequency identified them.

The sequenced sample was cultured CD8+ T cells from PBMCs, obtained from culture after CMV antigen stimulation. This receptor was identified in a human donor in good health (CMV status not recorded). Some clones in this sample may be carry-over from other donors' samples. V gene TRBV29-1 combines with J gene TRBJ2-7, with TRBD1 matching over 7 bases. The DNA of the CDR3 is TGCAGCGTTGCTGACAGGGATACCTACGAGCAGTACTTC. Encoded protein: CSVADRDTYEQYF.